This TCR beta chain was retrieved from a study of blood T cell repertoires in COVID-19. At the level of the study: Sites in the United States, Italy and Spain provided acute and convalescent COVID-19 samples.

A word on this clone: Other DNA sequences in this sample translate to the same CDR3.

Some clones are missing from TCRdb's copy, which holds only in-frame ones; the method was immunoSEQ multiplex PCR. The sample lists over 45,000 clones, roughly 87% seen once, with approximately 5% in the top ten. The CDR3 extends over 13 amino acids. Trimming removed 0 bases from V and 2 bases from J, with 5 bases in between. Germline V gives CDR1 GTSNPN, CDR2 SVGIG (reference sequence). The gene calls are TRBV30 and TRBJ1-5; maybe TRBD1 (5 bases). This TCR came from a man of 80 years or more in a cohort sampled during active COVID-19. The sequencing sample was made of peripheral blood. The DNA of the CDR3 is TGTGCCTGGAGTGTACAGGGCAATCAGCCCCAGCATTTT. Protein product: CAWSVQGNQPQHF.